This TCR beta chain stems from a study of T cells in Graves' hyperthyroidism and ophthalmopathy. Study-wide findings and caveats: The model foresaw ophthalmopathy a median around 6.4 months prior to onset.

What was amplified from RNA transcripts were TCR beta CDR3 regions. The HTBI set primed first-round TCR CDR3 RT-PCR. TCRdb passed the multiplex PCR reads through MiXCR, listing each CDR3 protein once. The sample records some 490,000 distinct CDR3 sequences, about 16% being singletons. The V gene's germline CDR1 is SQVTM and CDR2 ANQGSEA. The V end was cut by 5 bases, the J end by 6 bases, with 11 bases between. This CDR3 comprises 12 residues. Clinical Activity Scores of at least 3, NOSPECS grades of at least 4 and durations under 3 months characterized ophthalmopathy patients. To note about this clonotype: What it recognizes is unknown.

Sequenced: blood. The receptor was isolated from a woman younger than 45 with Graves' ophthalmopathy. The V gene is TRBV29-1, the J gene TRBJ2-1; D gene uncertain. CDR3 in DNA: TGCAGCGTTATTATGGGATCCAATGAGCAGTTCTTC. This translates into CSVIMGSNEQFF.